The clone carrying this TCR beta chain was seen ten or more times. What it recognizes is unknown. It was with unique molecular identifiers that the TCRbeta library was prepared. Via MiXCR, TCRdb re-called the PCR reads, giving one row per CDR3 protein. The sample records a few hundred thousand distinct CDR3 sequences, over 40% being singletons. The sample comes from a study of T-cell reconstitution after alpha-beta-depleted transplantation in children. Study-wide findings and caveats: The origin of alpha-beta T cells about two months after transplant was reportedly several hundred expanded graft clones. Most T-cell counts and diversity one year after the transplant came from T cells that were newly produced.

The CDR3 covers 16 residues. Per germline, CDR1 SGHRS and CDR2 YFSETQ. V shed 3 bases and J shed 6 bases, with 22 bases lying between them. The rearrangement uses TRBV5-1 and TRBJ2-7; the D gene could be TRBD1 or TRBD2 (5 bases each). The source material was PBMCs, sampled before TCRalphabeta/CD19-depleted stem cell transplant. The receptor was isolated from a girl aged 2 to 9 with aplastic anemia, due to receive a stem cell transplant. CDR3 sequence reads: CASSWPGAPGRGEQYF. CDR3 sequence (DNA): TGCGCCAGCAGCTGGCCCGGGGCTCCAGGAAGGGGCGAGCAGTACTTC.